This T cell receptor (beta chain) stems from a study of response to subunit inactivated influenza vaccine. The sample holds a few counts of this clonotype. The antigen is unknown. Study-level results: Each seasonal flu vaccination may recruit only limited new T cells, authors suggested.

TCRdb reprocessed the RT-PCR reads with MiXCR, giving one entry per CDR3 protein. The sample lists a few hundred thousand distinct CDR3 sequences, about 20% occurring once. Specimen: PBMCs from blood, collected approximately 22 months after vaccination. This clonotype was obtained from a man between 50 and 75 years old who received an inactivated influenza vaccine.

The CDR3 DNA reads TGCAGCGGAAACCCGGGACTAGAGGCCAATGAGCAGTTCTTC. Translating it yields CSGNPGLEANEQFF. This chain uses TRBV29-1 with TRBJ2-1; TRBD2 agrees at 8 bases. The trim removed 7 bases at V and 6 bases at J, leaving 11 bases unmatched. CDR3 length equals 14 residues. Germline-derived CDR1 and CDR2 are SQVTM and ANQGSEA.